The T cell receptor (beta chain) under discussion was sequenced for a study of PD-1 blockade in classical Hodgkin lymphoma. Study-wide results and caveats: Whoever responded completely had baseline diversity much like that seen in newly diagnosed patients. Unlike CD8+ TCR diversity, which did not rise significantly by C4D1, CD4+ TCR diversity did.

Sequencing used immunoSEQ multiplex PCR; TCRdb keeps in-frame clones, though not all of them. The sample has 43,000 or so clones, about 88% seen once. Every one of the patients relapsed after autologous stem cell transplantation (brentuximab vedotin exposure was variable). On this clone itself: Its antigen remains unknown. One junction end does not reproduce the germline sequence, and a read error may be involved.

There are 14 residues in the CDR3. Germline CDR1 reads MDHEN; CDR2 reads SYDVKM. The sample consisted of peripheral blood mononuclear cells (PBMCs), taken at baseline. The origin of this receptor is a human donor with classical Hodgkin lymphoma. This rearrangement joins TRBV28 to TRBJ1-4, with D maybe TRBD1 (6 bases). CDR3 in amino acids: CTSRPQGLPEKLFF. The CDR3 coding sequence is TGTACCAGCAGGCCTCAGGGGCTCCCCGAAAAACTGTTTTTT.